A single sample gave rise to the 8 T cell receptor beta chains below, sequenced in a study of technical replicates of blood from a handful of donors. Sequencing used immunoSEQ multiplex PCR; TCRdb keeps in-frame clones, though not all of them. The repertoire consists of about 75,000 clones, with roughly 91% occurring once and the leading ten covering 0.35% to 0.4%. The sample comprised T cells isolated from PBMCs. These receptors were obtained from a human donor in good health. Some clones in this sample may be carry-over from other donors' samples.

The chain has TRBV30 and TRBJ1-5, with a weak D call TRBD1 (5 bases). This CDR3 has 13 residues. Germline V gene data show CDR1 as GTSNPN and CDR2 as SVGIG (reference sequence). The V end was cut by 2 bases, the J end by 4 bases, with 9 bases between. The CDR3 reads CAWSTQGNQPQHF. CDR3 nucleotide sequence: TGTGCCTGGAGTACTCAGGGAAATCAGCCCCAGCATTTT.

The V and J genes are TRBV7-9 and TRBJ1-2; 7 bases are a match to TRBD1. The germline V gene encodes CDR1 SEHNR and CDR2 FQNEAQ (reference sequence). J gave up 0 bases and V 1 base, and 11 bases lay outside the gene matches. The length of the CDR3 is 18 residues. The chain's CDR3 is CASSLEGPGQKTNYGYTF. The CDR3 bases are TGTGCCAGCAGCTTAGAGGGCCCGGGACAGAAAACTAACTATGGCTACACCTTC.

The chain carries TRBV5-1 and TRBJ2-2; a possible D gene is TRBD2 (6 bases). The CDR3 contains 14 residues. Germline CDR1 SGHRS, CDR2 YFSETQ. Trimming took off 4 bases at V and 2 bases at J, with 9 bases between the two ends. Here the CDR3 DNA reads TGCGCCAGCAGCCCCGGGGGTAACACCGGGGAGCTGTTTTTT. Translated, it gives CASSPGGNTGELFF. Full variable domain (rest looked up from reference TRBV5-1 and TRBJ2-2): KAGVTQTPRYLIKTRGQQVTLSCSPISGHRSVSWYQQTPGQGLQFLFEYFSETQRNKGNFPGRFSGRQFSNSRSEMNVSTLELGDSALYLCASSPGGNTGELFFGEGSRLTVL.

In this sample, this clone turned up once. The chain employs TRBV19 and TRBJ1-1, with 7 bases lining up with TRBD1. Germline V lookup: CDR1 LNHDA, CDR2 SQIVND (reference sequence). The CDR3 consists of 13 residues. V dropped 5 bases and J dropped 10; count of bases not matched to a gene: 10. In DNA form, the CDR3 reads TGTGCCAGTAGTCTGGGTAGAGAGGGGGCAGCTTTCTTT. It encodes CASSLGREGAAFF.

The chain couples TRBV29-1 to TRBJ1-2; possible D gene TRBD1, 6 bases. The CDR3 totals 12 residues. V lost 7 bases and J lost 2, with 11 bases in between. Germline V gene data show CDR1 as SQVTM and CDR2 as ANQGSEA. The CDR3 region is CSGGQTNYGYTF. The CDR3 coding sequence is TGCAGCGGGGGGCAGACAAACTATGGCTACACCTTC. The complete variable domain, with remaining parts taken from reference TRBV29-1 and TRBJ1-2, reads SAVISQKPSRDICQRGTSLTIQCQVDSQVTMMFWYRQQPGQSLTLIATANQGSEATYESGFVIDKFPISRPNLTFSTLTVSNMSPEDSSIYLCSGGQTNYGYTFGSGTRLTVV.

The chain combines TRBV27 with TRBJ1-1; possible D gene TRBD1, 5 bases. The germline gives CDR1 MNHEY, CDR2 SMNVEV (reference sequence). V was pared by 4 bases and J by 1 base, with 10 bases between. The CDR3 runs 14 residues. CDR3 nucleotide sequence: TGTGCCAGCAGTTCCCAAAGGGGGAACACTGAAGCTTTCTTT. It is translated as CASSSQRGNTEAFF.

CDR3 in DNA: TGTGCCAGCAGGCACAGGGATAGCTCCTACGAGCAGTACTTC. Its protein is CASRHRDSSYEQYF. V gene TRBV2 combines with J gene TRBJ2-7, with D tentatively TRBD1 (6 bases). With 6 bases removed from V and 0 bases from J, the gap between germline ends came to 12 bases. There are 14 residues in the CDR3. Germline V gives CDR1 SNHLY, CDR2 FYNNEI.

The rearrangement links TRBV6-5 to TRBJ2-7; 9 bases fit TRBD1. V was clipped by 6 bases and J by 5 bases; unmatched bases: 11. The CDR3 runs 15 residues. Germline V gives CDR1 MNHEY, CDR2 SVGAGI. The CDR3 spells CASSLGGTGFNEQYF. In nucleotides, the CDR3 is TGTGCCAGCAGCCTAGGGGGGACAGGGTTCAACGAGCAGTACTTC.